A single T cell receptor (beta chain) is shown here with its context. The antigen remains undetermined. The sample belongs to a study of regulatory T cells in long-lasting Graves disease. Findings and limits, study-wide: Samples came from peripheral blood alone, without thyroid tissue. Among the persistent patients, roughly 2,500 public clonotypes were shared, more than the roughly 900 shared among new patients.

V lost 5 bases to trimming and J lost 4 bases, with 11 bases between them. The CDR3 is made up of 12 amino acids. Germline V gives CDR1 SQVTM, CDR2 ANQGSEA. Arm-PCR of CDR3 regions with iRepertoire HTBI primers generated TCR beta libraries. TCRdb fed the multiplex PCR reads into MiXCR, producing one record per CDR3 protein. The repertoire has fewer than 500,000 distinct CDR3 sequences, 15% to 20% of them found once; the top ten carry 9% to 15%. Regarding time point: newly diagnosed GD, antithyroid drugs for less than 3 months. The TCR library was made from RNA that had been extracted from PBMCs in TRIzol. This sample also appeared in a second study, on T cells in Graves' hyperthyroidism and ophthalmopathy. From that paper: A set of HTBI primers served as the primers for a first-round RT-PCR of the TCR CDR3. Ophthalmopathy was told apart from stable hyperthyroidism by a 13 V-J model.

The clonotype was recovered from a man between 35 and 55 years old with Graves disease. The specimen comprised peripheral blood mononuclear cells (PBMCs), sampled at new diagnosis, from a patient treated with antithyroid drugs. The chain couples TRBV29-1 to TRBJ2-5; D is unresolved. Here the CDR3 reads CSVYEVLETQYF. For the CDR3, the DNA is TGCAGCGTTTATGAAGTTTTAGAGACCCAGTACTTC.